These 29 T cell receptor beta chains came from one sample sequenced in a study of blood T cell repertoires in COVID-19. Sequencing used immunoSEQ multiplex PCR; TCRdb keeps in-frame clones, though not all of them. The data contain over 140,000 clones, 70% to 80% of them singletons. Sample: peripheral blood. These receptors were obtained from a woman aged 50 to 60 with active or convalescent COVID-19.

This chain uses TRBV9 with TRBJ2-5; the match to TRBD2 covers 9 bases. With V trimmed by 4 bases and J by 5 bases, 12 bases remained unmatched. Germline values: CDR1 SGDLS, CDR2 YYNGEE. CDR3 size: 16 residues. The CDR3 DNA is TGTGCCAGCAGCCCCGGTTCGGCGGGAGGGTGGGAGACCCAGTACTTC. Translation: CASSPGSAGGWETQYF. Full variable domain (outside the CDR3, taken from reference TRBV9 and TRBJ2-5): DSGVTQTPKHLITATGQRVTLRCSPRSGDLSVYWYQQSLDQGLQFLIQYYNGEERAKGNILERFSAQQFPDLHSELNLSSLELGDSALYFCASSPGSAGGWETQYFGPGTRLLVL.

The chain carries TRBV7-2 and TRBJ2-1; 10 bases are a match to TRBD2. This CDR3 has 17 amino acids. The germline V gene encodes CDR1 SGHTA and CDR2 FQGNSA. J lost 2 bases, V lost 1 base, and 5 bases had no gene match. The CDR3 loop reads CASSLVASGGPYNEQFF. The CDR3 DNA reads as TGTGCCAGCAGCTTAGTGGCTAGCGGGGGCCCCTACAATGAGCAGTTCTTC.

This rearrangement joins TRBV3-1 (or the pseudogene TRBV3-2) to TRBJ2-7, with D perhaps matching TRBD2 (6 bases). CDR1 is LGHDT and CDR2 is YNNKEL in the germline V gene (reference sequence). Trimming pared 4 bases from V and 4 bases from J, leaving 11 bases between. This CDR3 contains 13 residues. The CDR3 nucleotides read TGTGCCAGCAGCCGGGCGACTAGGTACGAGCAGTACTTC. Translating it yields CASSRATRYEQYF.

This clone showed up just once. In DNA form, the CDR3 reads TGCAGTGCTGGCCGCCGGGGCGAGCAGTACTTC. It codes for CSAGRRGEQYF. The rearrangement links TRBV20-1 to TRBJ2-7; D is possibly TRBD2 (5 bases). Between the trimmed V and J ends, which lost 5 bases and 6 bases, there was a span of 11 bases. CDR1 DFQATT and CDR2 SNEGSKA come from the germline V gene (reference sequence). CDR3 size: 11 residues.

The V and J genes are TRBV9 and TRBJ2-7; 11 nucleotides line up with TRBD1. The CDR3 covers 15 residues. Germline CDR1 is SGDLS and CDR2 is YYNGEE. V shed 3 bases and J 6 bases; nucleotides not matched to a gene: 8. The CDR3 DNA sequence: TGTGCCAGCAGCGCCGGGACAGGGGGATTCGGCGAGCAGTACTTC. Protein sequence: CASSAGTGGFGEQYF.

The chain links TRBV9 to TRBJ2-2, with 12 bases aligning to TRBD2. Germline lookup yields CDR1 SGDLS and CDR2 YYNGEE. This CDR3 is built from 17 residues. Trimming removed 0 bases from V and 4 bases from J; junction bases left unmatched: 4. The CDR3 DNA is TGTGCCAGCAGCGTAGCCCAGACTAGCGGGAGCACCGGGGAGCTGTTTTTT. Translated: CASSVAQTSGSTGELFF.

The DNA for the CDR3 is TGTGCCAGCAGCTTATTACAGCTCATCTATGGCTACACCTTC. This codes for CASSLLQLIYGYTF. The chain couples TRBV7-2 to TRBJ1-2, with unresolved D. The CDR3 totals 14 residues. Looked up from germline, CDR1 is SGHTA and CDR2 is FQGNSA. V lost 2 bases and J lost 4, with 11 bases in between.

The rearrangement uses TRBV6-2 or TRBV6-3 and TRBJ1-5; 7 nucleotides align to TRBD1. V shed 0 bases, J shed 7 bases, and the junction held 6 bases outside the gene matches. The CDR3 has 15 residues. CDR1 is MNHEY and CDR2 is SVGEGT in the germline V gene. For the CDR3, the DNA is TGTGCCAGCAGTTACTCAGCAGGGGGGAACCAGCCCCAGCATTTT. Encoded protein: CASSYSAGGNQPQHF.

For this clone: Additional DNA sequences in this sample encode the identical CDR3. V is TRBV7-8 and J is TRBJ2-1, with D perhaps matching TRBD2 (6 bases). V gave up 5 bases and J gave up 1 base, with 12 bases separating them. The CDR3 is 15 amino acids. Germline V gene sequence: CDR1 SGHVS, CDR2 FQNEAQ. CDR3 sequence: CASSRSGTSYNEQFF. CDR3 nucleotides: TGTGCCAGCAGCCGATCCGGGACTTCCTACAATGAGCAGTTCTTC.

J is TRBJ1-1 and V is TRBV19, with 11 positions matching TRBD1. Germline V CDR1 and CDR2: LNHDA, SQIVND (reference sequence). The CDR3 has 16 amino acids. V lost 5 bases to trimming and J lost 4 bases; unmatched junction nucleotides: 9. In DNA, the CDR3 is TGTGCCAGTAGTTTCCAAAGGGGGACAGGGGGCACTGAAGCTTTCTTT. Amino acid sequence: CASSFQRGTGGTEAFF.

This chain uses TRBV20-1 with TRBJ2-5, with a weak D call TRBD2 (5 bases). V was shortened by 3 bases and J by 4 bases, with 21 bases between the two germline ends. CDR3 length: 16 residues. Germline V lookup: CDR1 DFQATT, CDR2 SNEGSKA (reference sequence). The CDR3 DNA is TGCAGTGCTAGTGGGGTCGGGGTGAAGGTGGGAGAGACCCAGTACTTC. This translates into CSASGVGVKVGETQYF.

CDR3 region: CASSLEVRGLGEAFF. Here the CDR3 DNA reads TGTGCCAGCAGCTTAGAGGTGAGGGGACTAGGGGAAGCTTTCTTT. The chain couples TRBV7-6 to TRBJ1-1, with D possibly matching TRBD1 (5 bases). The CDR3 has 15 amino acids. CDR1 and CDR2 from the germline V gene are SGHVS and FNYEAQ. The V end was cut by 1 base, the J end by 8 bases, with 17 bases between.

This chain links TRBV7-2 with TRBJ1-2; the match to TRBD1 covers 7 bases. The CDR3 loop spans 16 amino acids. Trimming cost V 6 bases and J 6 bases; bases outside gene matches: 16. Germline loops: CDR1 SGHTA, CDR2 FQGNSA. The DNA for the CDR3 is TGTGCCAGCAGTCAAGGGCCGGGACAGACGGTCGATGGCTACACCTTC. The encoded protein is CASSQGPGQTVDGYTF.

This chain connects TRBV3-1 (or the pseudogene TRBV3-2) to TRBJ1-3; 7 nucleotides align to TRBD1. In germline, CDR1 is LGHDT, CDR2 YNNKEL (reference sequence). Trimming cost V 2 bases and J 1 base; bases outside gene matches: 2. The CDR3 runs 15 residues. CDR3 bases: TGTGCCAGCAGCCAAAGGGGGCAATCTGGAAACACCATATATTTT. Translation gives CASSQRGQSGNTIYF.

The chain links TRBV27 to TRBJ1-5; maybe TRBD1 (5 bases). In germline, CDR1 is MNHEY, CDR2 SMNVEV (reference sequence). V lost 5 bases and J 0 bases, leaving 11 bases between the germline ends. The length of the CDR3 is 15 residues. The DNA of the CDR3 is TGTGCCAGCAGTCCACGGGGGGTTAGCAATCAGCCCCAGCATTTT. Translated, it gives CASSPRGVSNQPQHF.

The chain carries TRBV11-2 and TRBJ1-3; tentatively, D is TRBD1 (6 bases). Deletions cut 4 bases from V and 4 bases from J, with 14 bases between. Germline V CDR1 and CDR2: SGHAT, FQNNGV. The CDR3 is 15 residues long. The CDR3, as DNA: TGTGCCAGCAGCTCGTACCGGGACACAGGAAACACCATATATTTT. Protein product: CASSSYRDTGNTIYF.

Only one count was recorded for this clone. The rearrangement links TRBV28 to TRBJ1-2; no reliable D call. The CDR3 spans 12 residues. V was trimmed by 6 bases and J by 6 bases, leaving 11 bases between them. The germline V gene has CDR1 MDHEN and CDR2 SYDVKM. The CDR3 is CASSLGYDGYTF. The CDR3 nucleotides are TGTGCCAGCAGCCTAGGTTACGATGGCTACACCTTC.

This clone was observed a few times. V gene TRBV18 combines with J gene TRBJ1-5; 8 bases fit TRBD1. The V gene's germline CDR1 is KGHSH and CDR2 LQKENI. The CDR3 is 14 amino acids. V shed 7 bases and J 6 bases; nucleotides not matched to a gene: 8. The DNA for the CDR3 is TGTGCCAGCTGGACAGGGTTGGCAAGTCAGCCCCAGCATTTT. This sequence encodes CASWTGLASQPQHF.

This clone was detected only a few times. This chain joins TRBV2 and TRBJ1-5; D may be TRBD1 (5 bases). The CDR3 covers 13 residues. Looked up from germline, CDR1 is SNHLY and CDR2 is FYNNEI. Trimming pared 6 bases from V and 6 bases from J, leaving 12 bases between. The CDR3 DNA reads as TGTGCCAGCAGGACAGATTCAGGTCAGCCCCAGCATTTT. Encoded protein: CASRTDSGQPQHF.

The J gene is TRBJ2-1, the V gene TRBV5-4; TRBD1 aligns across 8 bases. In germline, CDR1 is SGHNT, CDR2 YYREEE (reference sequence). The junction had 10 bases not matched to a gene; V was cut back by 3 bases and J by 5 bases. CDR3 size: 16 residues. The CDR3 protein is CASSSARQGRDNEQFF. In DNA, the CDR3 is TGTGCCAGCAGCTCCGCCCGACAGGGGAGAGACAATGAGCAGTTCTTC.

This chain links TRBV5-4 with TRBJ2-2; 11 positions match TRBD2. The V segment lost 0 bases and the J segment 2 bases; nucleotides outside the gene matches: 3. Germline V gives CDR1 SGHNT, CDR2 YYREEE (reference sequence). This CDR3 is built from 17 residues. The CDR3 DNA sequence: TGTGCCAGCAGCTTGGGGCTAGCGGGAGGAAACACCGGGGAGCTGTTTTTT. Translated: CASSLGLAGGNTGELFF.

Written as DNA, the CDR3 is TGTGCCAGCCGGCCCCGGGGGGCCCAAGAGACCCAGTACTTC. Translation gives CASRPRGAQETQYF. This chain uses TRBV21-1 with TRBJ2-5; the D segment call TRBD2 is taken from the table without a DNA check. TRBV21-1 is annotated as a pseudogene. The CDR3 covers 14 residues.

This rearrangement joins TRBV5-1 to TRBJ2-1; TRBD2 matches at 7 bases. The CDR3 extends over 14 amino acids. The V gene's germline CDR1 is SGHRS and CDR2 YFSETQ. Trimming took 5 bases from V and 4 from J; bases not matched to a gene: 6. CDR3 loop: CASRLSGVYNEQFF. For the CDR3, the DNA is TGCGCCAGCAGGTTAAGCGGGGTTTACAATGAGCAGTTCTTC.

This clone has a single count. V usage is TRBV7-2 and J usage is TRBJ2-7, with a tentative D call TRBD1 (5 bases). V lost 2 bases and J lost 4, with 12 bases in between. Germline values: CDR1 SGHTA, CDR2 FQGNSA. This CDR3 has 14 amino acids. The CDR3 sequence: CASSLTPGLYEQYF. The CDR3 nucleotides are TGTGCCAGCAGCTTAACCCCAGGGTTATACGAGCAGTACTTC. Drawing the rest from reference TRBV7-2 and TRBJ2-7, the complete variable domain is GAGVSQSPSNKVTEKGKDVELRCDPISGHTALYWYRQSLGQGLEFLIYFQGNSAPDKSGLPSDRFSAERTGGSVSTLTIQRTQQEDSAVYLCASSLTPGLYEQYFGPGTRLTVT.

This clone was seen only a few times. The chain has TRBV6-5 and TRBJ2-7; 9 bases agree with TRBD1. V gave up 4 bases and J gave up 5 bases; unmatched junction bases: 6. CDR1 and CDR2 (germline): MNHEY, SVGAGI. The CDR3 is 14 amino acids. DNA for the CDR3: TGTGCCAGCAGTTCCGGGGACAGGGTCCACGAGCAGTACTTC. Protein product: CASSSGDRVHEQYF.

The chain has TRBV6-2 or TRBV6-3 and TRBJ1-6; tentatively, D is TRBD1 (6 bases). Germline V CDR1 and CDR2: MNHEY, SVGEGT. This CDR3 has 16 residues. V was shortened by 6 bases and J by 6 bases, with 18 bases between the two germline ends. The CDR3 DNA reads as TGTGCCAGCAGACCTCATTGGACAGCTTCTAATTCACCCCTCCACTTT. Its protein is CASRPHWTASNSPLHF.

V is TRBV14 and J is TRBJ2-5; TRBD1 agrees at 7 bases. The germline gives CDR1 SGHDN, CDR2 FVKESK. V gave up 2 bases and J gave up 2 bases; unmatched junction bases: 2. CDR3 length: 14 amino acids. The CDR3 nucleotides are TGTGCCAGCAGCCAAAACAGGGGACAAGAGACCCAGTACTTC. It specifies CASSQNRGQETQYF.

This chain connects TRBV6-2 or TRBV6-3 to TRBJ1-5; D is undetermined. There are 14 residues in the CDR3. Trimming removed 2 bases at V and 0 bases at J, with 5 bases between. Germline V gene sequence: CDR1 MNHEY, CDR2 SVGEGT. The CDR3: CASSYAYSNQPQHF. The CDR3 coding sequence is TGTGCCAGCAGTTACGCGTATAGCAATCAGCCCCAGCATTTT.

This chain links TRBV6-6 with TRBJ2-7; 11 bases line up with TRBD1. J gave up 4 bases and V 4 bases, and 6 bases lay outside the gene matches. Germline V gene data show CDR1 as MNHNY and CDR2 as SVGAGI (reference sequence). This CDR3 has 15 residues. The CDR3 bases are TGTGCCAGCAGTTCGGGACAGGGGGAGGGGTACGAGCAGTACTTC. This codes for CASSSGQGEGYEQYF.